The 13 T cell receptor beta chains reported below all come from one sample, sequenced in a study of T cell responses to AZD1222 COVID-19 vaccine. TCRdb keeps only in-frame clones here, not all; method: immunoSEQ multiplex PCR. The data hold 120,000 or so clones, with around 88% observed a single time. This material consisted of peripheral blood, taken on day 0 of MenACWY control vaccination. These receptor sequences come from an adult in good health.

The rearrangement links TRBV5-4 to TRBJ2-7, with TRBD1 matching 8 bases. Germline V gene sequence: CDR1 SGHNT, CDR2 YYREEE (reference sequence). V was pared by 0 bases and J by 3 bases, with 5 bases of the junction left unmatched. The CDR3 contains 15 residues. CDR3 protein: CASSLEDRDFYEQYF. CDR3 coding DNA: TGTGCCAGCAGCTTGGAGGACAGGGATTTCTACGAGCAGTACTTC.

The rearrangement joins TRBV14 to TRBJ2-3; no firm D call. V shed 4 bases and J shed 3 bases, with 14 bases lying between them. CDR1 and CDR2 (germline): SGHDN, FVKESK. The CDR3 extends over 15 amino acids. Written as DNA, the CDR3 is TGTGCCAGCAGCCGGGCCCCATCGCGTACAGATACGCAGTATTTT. Translating it yields CASSRAPSRTDTQYF. The full variable domain, in which reference TRBV14 and TRBJ2-3 provide the parts outside the CDR3, is EAGVTQFPSHSVIEKGQTVTLRCDPISGHDNLYWYRRVMGKEIKFLLHFVKESKQDESGMPNNRFLAERTGGTYSTLKVQPAELEDSGVYFCASSRAPSRTDTQYFGPGTRLTVL.

The chain is built from TRBV6-5 and TRBJ2-3; 7 bases map to TRBD2. In germline, CDR1 is MNHEY, CDR2 SVGAGI. J was trimmed by 8 bases and V by 5 bases; bases with no gene match: 10. The CDR3 sequence is 14 residues long. The CDR3 DNA reads as TGTGCCAGCAGTCGAACTACCTCGGGGGGTACGCAGTATTTT. It is translated as CASSRTTSGGTQYF.

Comments on this clone: Other DNA variants within this sample encode the same CDR3. The chain recombines TRBV12-3 or TRBV12-4 with TRBJ1-3; TRBD1 aligns across 7 bases. Trimming removed 6 bases from V and 4 bases from J; junction bases left unmatched: 3. The CDR3 is 13 residues long. In DNA, the CDR3 is TGTGCCAGCAGACGGGGACAGGGAAACACCATATATTTT. Protein product: CASRRGQGNTIYF.

This clone was seen many times. This chain uses TRBV12-3 or TRBV12-4 with TRBJ2-2; no firm D call. The germline V and J ends were trimmed by 5 bases and 6 bases, with 10 bases remaining between them. The CDR3 consists of 13 residues. CDR3 sequence reads: CASSIHRSGELFF. The CDR3, as DNA: TGTGCCAGCAGTATCCACCGGTCCGGGGAGCTGTTTTTT.

The CDR3 DNA sequence: TGTGCCAGCAGGCAAAACACAGGTAGAACTGAAAAACTGTTTTTT. It codes for CASRQNTGRTEKLFF. This chain joins TRBV2 and TRBJ1-4; perhaps TRBD1 as D (5 bases). In germline, CDR1 is SNHLY, CDR2 FYNNEI. The CDR3 covers 15 residues. V gave up 6 bases and J gave up 7 bases, with 18 bases separating them.

This chain connects TRBV19 to TRBJ2-3, with 11 positions matching TRBD2. CDR1 LNHDA and CDR2 SQIVND come from the germline V gene (reference sequence). V was clipped by 1 base and J by 3 bases; unmatched bases: 3. The CDR3 totals 16 residues. The CDR3 spells CASSIGASGRTDTQYF. The CDR3 region has the DNA TGTGCCAGTAGTATAGGGGCTAGCGGGAGGACAGATACGCAGTATTTT.

As concerns this clone: The same CDR3 is also encoded by other DNA sequences in this sample. The V and J genes are TRBV3-1 (or the pseudogene TRBV3-2) and TRBJ2-6, with 14 positions matching TRBD2. Germline V gene data show CDR1 as LGHDT and CDR2 as YNNKEL (reference sequence). There are 18 residues in the CDR3. Losses at the gene ends were 2 bases for V and 2 bases for J; bases not matched to a gene: 2. The CDR3 here is CASSQRLAGGPGANVLTF. For the CDR3, the DNA is TGTGCCAGCAGCCAACGACTAGCGGGAGGGCCTGGGGCCAACGTCCTGACTTTC.

As DNA, the CDR3 is TGTGCCAGCAGCTCCCGTGGGACAGTCATCGTTAATTCACCCCTCCACTTT. Translated: CASSSRGTVIVNSPLHF. The rearrangement links TRBV11-2 to TRBJ1-6; TRBD1 agrees at 7 bases. This CDR3 comprises 17 residues. J gave up 6 bases and V 4 bases, and 12 bases lay outside the gene matches. Germline V gene sequence: CDR1 SGHAT, CDR2 FQNNGV.

This sequence joins TRBV5-6 and TRBJ2-1; the D is unclear. The germline CDR1 and CDR2 sequences are SGHDT and YYEEEE. This CDR3 contains 15 residues. Trimming removed 4 bases at V and 4 bases at J, with 15 bases between. Here the CDR3 reads CASSLGSGVYNEQFF. CDR3 sequence (DNA): TGTGCCAGCAGCCTCGGGTCAGGAGTTTACAATGAGCAGTTCTTC.

This chain joins TRBV6-2 or TRBV6-3 and TRBJ2-1; perhaps TRBD2 as D (5 bases). The length of the CDR3 is 17 residues. With 0 bases removed from V and 8 bases from J, the gap between germline ends came to 20 bases. Germline CDR1 is MNHEY and CDR2 is SVGEGT. Here the CDR3 DNA reads TGTGCCAGCAGTTACTCGATGGCCGTAGGGCGGGTATATGAGCAGTTCTTC. The encoded protein is CASSYSMAVGRVYEQFF.

The chain uses TRBV14 and TRBJ1-1, with a tentative D call TRBD1 (5 bases). V dropped 4 bases and J dropped 4 bases, with 16 bases sitting between them. The germline V gene has CDR1 SGHDN and CDR2 FVKESK. The CDR3 is made up of 15 amino acids. CDR3 in DNA: TGTGCCAGCAGCCTAGAAGGGGCCCTGGGCACTGAAGCTTTCTTT. This encodes CASSLEGALGTEAFF.

The rearrangement joins TRBV9 to TRBJ1-2; TRBD1 matches at 10 bases. This CDR3 is 14 amino acids long. Looked up from germline, CDR1 is SGDLS and CDR2 is YYNGEE. With 4 bases clipped from V and 6 bases from J, the junction kept 6 bases outside the gene matches. CDR3 sequence reads: CASSKTGTGDGYTF. For the CDR3, the DNA is TGTGCCAGCAGCAAAACCGGGACAGGGGATGGCTACACCTTC.